The clone carrying this TCR beta chain was observed many times. The antigen is undetermined. This entry comes from a study of T-cell reconstitution after alpha-beta-depleted transplantation in children. TCRbeta library preparation incorporated unique molecular identifiers. Each CDR3 protein gets one entry after TCRdb re-called the PCR reads with MiXCR. Among 670,000 or so distinct CDR3 sequences, around 12% were seen once, and the ten largest hold approximately 0.8%. Study-wide findings and caveats: Surviving recipient T cells and thymic progenitors underlay high day-60 TCRbeta diversity in some patients. At one year after transplant, newly produced T cells mostly accounted for T-cell counts and diversity. Where alpha-beta T cells came from about two months after transplant was reportedly several hundred expanded graft clones.

This TCR derives from a girl aged 2 to 10 with congenital amegakaryocytic thrombocytopenia, due to receive a stem cell transplant. The starting material was PBMCs, obtained before TCRalphabeta/CD19-depleted stem cell transplant.

The CDR3 here is CSARADREETQYF. The CDR3 DNA sequence: TGCAGTGCTAGAGCGGACAGAGAAGAGACCCAGTACTTC. The V call is TRBV20-1, the J call TRBJ2-5; weak D call: TRBD1 (6 bases). The germline V gene has CDR1 DFQATT and CDR2 SNEGSKA (reference sequence). The ends were cut back, 1 base at V and 3 bases at J, with 9 bases in the middle. This CDR3 has 13 amino acids.